One sample yielded the 10 T cell receptor beta chains listed below, sequenced in a study of shared clonotypes between healthy human individuals. Produced via immunoSEQ multiplex PCR; TCRdb's table is partial and in-frame only. Among roughly 640,000 clones listed, less than 85% were seen once. What was sequenced was memory CD4+ T cells sorted from blood. Subset indicated: CD45RA-negative fraction. The receptors shown here come from a woman aged 25 to 45 in good health.

The table lists this clone with a count of one. This chain links TRBV20-1 with TRBJ2-7; D gene ambiguous. The CDR3 covers 11 residues. Trimming stripped 6 bases from V and 4 bases from J, with 10 bases between. Germline CDR1 and CDR2: DFQATT and SNEGSKA (reference sequence). CDR3 nucleotides: TGCAGTGCGGTTACTTTGTACGAGCAGTACTTC. Translating gives CSAVTLYEQYF.

With regard to this clone: Other DNA sequences in the sample encode the same CDR3. The CDR3 DNA reads TGTGCCAGCAGTTTATCGGGGAACACCGGGGAGCTGTTTTTT. It translates to CASSLSGNTGELFF. The chain has TRBV27 and TRBJ2-2; D is uncertain. CDR3 size: 14 residues. CDR1 MNHEY and CDR2 SMNVEV come from the germline V gene (reference sequence). V was trimmed by 0 bases and J by 1 base, leaving 3 bases between them.

The V gene is TRBV2, the J gene TRBJ2-3; D is unclear. Germline V gives CDR1 SNHLY, CDR2 FYNNEI. The V and J ends lost 3 bases and 6 bases respectively, with 7 bases between them. CDR3 size: 12 residues. The CDR3 nucleotides are TGTGCCAGCAGTGAGTTCACCGATACGCAGTATTTT. This encodes CASSEFTDTQYF.

J is TRBJ2-7 and V is TRBV6-5, with TRBD1 identical over 11 bases. CDR3 length: 13 residues. CDR1 and CDR2 (germline): MNHEY, SVGAGI. The junction had 2 bases not matched to a gene; V was cut back by 4 bases and J by 6 bases. The CDR3 is CASSSGQGGEQYF. CDR3 in DNA: TGTGCCAGCAGTTCGGGACAGGGGGGCGAGCAGTACTTC.

The chain recombines TRBV19 with TRBJ2-1, with a weak D call TRBD1 (5 bases). The V gene's germline CDR1 is LNHDA and CDR2 SQIVND (reference sequence). CDR3 size: 15 residues. The germline V and J ends were trimmed by 6 bases and 6 bases, with 18 bases remaining between them. Here the CDR3 DNA reads TGTGCCAGTAGACAGGACGCAACAACCAGCAATGAGCAGTTCTTC. Protein product: CASRQDATTSNEQFF.

The gene calls are TRBV27 and TRBJ1-5; D is perhaps TRBD1 (5 bases). Germline CDR1 and CDR2: MNHEY and SMNVEV (reference sequence). This CDR3 contains 19 residues. V gave up 3 bases and J gave up 9 bases, with 30 bases separating them. CDR3 nucleotide sequence: TGTGCCAGCAGTTTTTCCCGGCCCTCGGCCGGGGCCCGACCGGTGCCCCAGCATTTT. Protein: CASSFSRPSAGARPVPQHF.

This clone was detected only a few times. The chain uses TRBV7-2 and TRBJ2-3; 9 nucleotides align to TRBD2. The germline CDR1 and CDR2 sequences are SGHTA and FQGNSA. This CDR3 region has 18 residues. The V segment lost 7 bases and the J segment 1 base; nucleotides outside the gene matches: 15. The CDR3 is CASTQRAGGPERTDTQYF. In DNA form, the CDR3 reads TGTGCCAGCACCCAACGGGCGGGAGGGCCTGAACGCACAGATACGCAGTATTTT.

This clone showed up just a few times. This chain uses TRBV5-1 with TRBJ2-2, with 10 bases matching TRBD2. CDR3 length equals 16 residues. V gave up 4 bases and J gave up 2 bases; unmatched junction bases: 5. Germline CDR1 SGHRS, CDR2 YFSETQ. In DNA, the CDR3 is TGCGCCAGCAGCGATCTAGCGGGAGCAAACACCGGGGAGCTGTTTTTT. This sequence encodes CASSDLAGANTGELFF.

The J gene is TRBJ1-2, the V gene TRBV20-1; D gene unclear. Deletions cut 5 bases from V and 8 bases from J, with 12 bases between. Germline V gene lookup returns CDR1 DFQATT and CDR2 SNEGSKA (reference sequence). The CDR3 is 11 residues long. CDR3 residues: CSAPRMDGYTF. Here the CDR3 DNA reads TGCAGTGCTCCCAGAATGGACGGCTACACCTTC.

The chain links TRBV7-6 to TRBJ2-3; D is possibly TRBD2 (6 bases). Trimming removed 5 bases from V and 6 bases from J, with 21 bases in between. Germline V lookup: CDR1 SGHVS, CDR2 FNYEAQ. This CDR3 is built from 16 residues. The CDR3 loop reads CASSRGTTRLWDTQYF. CDR3 bases: TGTGCCAGCAGCCGGGGGACCACACGGCTTTGGGATACGCAGTATTTT.